Below are 22 T cell receptor beta chains sequenced from a single sample in a study of blood T cell repertoires in COVID-19. Measured with immunoSEQ multiplex PCR; TCRdb has only the in-frame clones, and not every one. Of roughly 290,000 clones listed, roughly 80% were seen once; the top ten hold 15% to 18%. Sample: peripheral blood. The receptors shown here come from a person in their 70s with COVID-19, enrolled during active disease.

The chain recombines TRBV2 with TRBJ1-2; a weak D match, TRBD1 (5 bases). Germline values: CDR1 SNHLY, CDR2 FYNNEI. The CDR3 is 15 residues long. Trimming cost V 8 bases and J 2 bases, with 18 bases left between them. In DNA form, the CDR3 reads TGTGCCAGCCCACGGCGGGGGTTAAAGAACTATGGCTACACCTTC. Its translation is CASPRRGLKNYGYTF. The complete variable domain, with remaining parts taken from reference TRBV2 and TRBJ1-2, reads EPEVTQTPSHQVTQMGQEVILRCVPISNHLYFYWYRQILGQKVEFLVSFYNNEISEKSEIFDDQFSVERPDGSNFTLKIRSTKLEDSAMYFCASPRRGLKNYGYTFGSGTRLTVV.

There are many counts of this clone. V and J are TRBV4-1 and TRBJ1-2; 12 nucleotides match TRBD1. Germline V gene lookup returns CDR1 MGHRA and CDR2 YSYEKL. V dropped 3 bases and J dropped 8; count of bases not matched to a gene: 13. The CDR3 is made up of 17 amino acids. The CDR3: CASSHPGQGATDGGYTF. For the CDR3, the DNA is TGCGCCAGCAGCCACCCGGGACAGGGGGCGACGGACGGAGGCTACACCTTC.

The chain recombines TRBV24-1 with TRBJ1-5; D is unresolved. Germline values: CDR1 KGHDR, CDR2 SFDVKD. V dropped 4 bases and J dropped 5 bases, with 11 bases sitting between them. This CDR3 comprises 14 residues. The CDR3 spells CATSDGGPDQPQHF. The CDR3 region has the DNA TGTGCCACCAGTGACGGTGGGCCCGATCAGCCCCAGCATTTT.

V is TRBV4-1 and J is TRBJ2-1, with unresolved D. This CDR3 has 14 residues. V was pared by 1 base and J by 6 bases, with 10 bases between. CDR1 is MGHRA, CDR2 YSYEKL, per germline. CDR3 nucleotide sequence: TGCGCCAGCAGCCAAGTTGGTGAGCGCAATGAGCAGTTCTTC. Translating it yields CASSQVGERNEQFF.

CDR3 nucleotide sequence: TGTGCCAGCAGCATCGAGCAGAGACTTAGCACAGATACGCAGTATTTT. Its protein is CASSIEQRLSTDTQYF. The chain couples TRBV9 to TRBJ2-3, with D unclear. CDR1 and CDR2 (germline): SGDLS, YYNGEE. The CDR3 covers 16 residues. Trimming pared 4 bases from V and 0 bases from J, leaving 15 bases between.

The chain combines TRBV19 with TRBJ1-6; D is ambiguous. The CDR3 contains 13 residues. V lost 7 bases, J lost 5 bases, and 9 bases lay in between. Germline CDR1 is LNHDA and CDR2 is SQIVND (reference sequence). CDR3 DNA sequence: TGTGCCAGTAATCACGGTGATAATTCACCCCTCCACTTT. Translation gives CASNHGDNSPLHF.

V gene TRBV11-2 combines with J gene TRBJ2-2; D is possibly TRBD1 (6 bases). In germline, CDR1 is SGHAT, CDR2 FQNNGV. Deletions cut 5 bases from V and 4 bases from J, with 8 bases between. The CDR3 runs 13 residues. The CDR3 sequence: CASSRRGTGELFF. The CDR3 bases are TGTGCCAGCAGCCGCAGGGGCACCGGGGAGCTGTTTTTT.

With respect to this clone: Other DNA sequences within the sample encode an identical CDR3. The chain links TRBV3-1 (or the pseudogene TRBV3-2) to TRBJ2-7; perhaps TRBD1 as D (6 bases). With 0 bases removed from V and 5 bases from J, the gap between germline ends came to 8 bases. Germline CDR1 and CDR2: LGHDT and YNNKEL (reference sequence). The CDR3 has 13 residues. The CDR3 region has the DNA TGTGCCAGCAGCCAAGACAGGGGTGACGAGCAGTACTTC. This gives the protein CASSQDRGDEQYF.

This clone was recorded only once. The chain combines TRBV9 with TRBJ2-3, with a weak D call TRBD1 (6 bases). Germline V gene data show CDR1 as SGDLS and CDR2 as YYNGEE. CDR3 length: 13 residues. Between the trimmed V and J ends, which lost 10 bases and 3 bases, there was a span of 15 bases. CDR3 sequence reads: CAGPQGRTDTQYF. CDR3 coding DNA: TGTGCCGGCCCACAGGGAAGGACAGATACGCAGTATTTT.

The V call is TRBV3-1 (or the pseudogene TRBV3-2), the J call TRBJ2-1, with D perhaps matching TRBD1 (6 bases). Germline-derived CDR1 and CDR2 are LGHDT and YNNKEL (reference sequence). The ends were cut back, 4 bases at V and 11 bases at J, with 12 bases in the middle. CDR3 size: 12 residues. The CDR3 protein is CASSPDRIQQFF. For the CDR3, the DNA is TGTGCCAGCAGCCCCGACAGGATCCAGCAGTTCTTC.

The gene calls are TRBV5-6 and TRBJ2-1; D is perhaps TRBD2 (5 bases). In germline, CDR1 is SGHDT, CDR2 YYEEEE. V lost 0 bases to trimming and J lost 7 bases, with 11 bases between them. The CDR3 totals 14 residues. Here the CDR3 DNA reads TGTGCCAGCAGCTTGGGTAGCGATTGGAATGAGCAGTTCTTC. This gives the protein CASSLGSDWNEQFF.

The chain has TRBV10-3 and TRBJ1-2; 8 nucleotides agree with TRBD1. This CDR3 contains 15 residues. Germline loops: CDR1 ENHRY, CDR2 SYGVKD. Trimming at V came to 3 bases and at J to 4 bases, leaving 7 bases not matched to a gene. CDR3: CAISDFETGVYGYTF. CDR3 coding DNA: TGTGCCATCAGTGACTTCGAGACAGGGGTCTATGGCTACACCTTC.

The chain is built from TRBV28 and TRBJ2-1; 12 bases fit TRBD2. V lost 6 bases and J lost 9; bases outside the gene matches: 6. Germline V gene sequence: CDR1 MDHEN, CDR2 SYDVKM. This CDR3 has 14 residues. CDR3 coding DNA: TGTGCCAGCAGAGGACTAGCGGGGATAATTGAGCAGTTCTTC. This encodes CASRGLAGIIEQFF.

This clone was found a few times. The chain is built from TRBV19 and TRBJ1-1; D unresolved. V gave up 5 bases and J gave up 2 bases, with 15 bases separating them. Per germline, CDR1 LNHDA and CDR2 SQIVND (reference sequence). The CDR3 loop spans 15 amino acids. CDR3 sequence: CASSPRVSLNTEAFF. Written as DNA, the CDR3 is TGTGCCAGTAGTCCCCGGGTGAGCCTAAACACTGAAGCTTTCTTT.

This clone appeared a single time. The gene calls are TRBV6-5 and TRBJ1-4; TRBD1 agrees at 8 bases. The CDR3 totals 15 residues. The V and J ends lost 6 bases and 4 bases, in that order; junction bases with no gene match: 7. The V gene's germline CDR1 is MNHEY and CDR2 SVGAGI. The chain's CDR3 is CASSRGTGYNEKLFF. DNA of the CDR3: TGTGCCAGCAGCCGAGGGACAGGTTATAATGAAAAACTGTTTTTT.

V and J are TRBV9 and TRBJ1-1, with D tentatively TRBD1 (6 bases). The V gene's germline CDR1 is SGDLS and CDR2 YYNGEE. V was pared by 3 bases and J by 5 bases, with 14 bases between. CDR3 length: 14 residues. DNA of the CDR3: TGTGCCAGCAGCGCGAACAGGGCTAGTACTGAAGCTTTCTTT. The encoded protein is CASSANRASTEAFF.

A remark on this clone: Other DNA sequences in the same sample also yield this CDR3. This chain's CDR3 is CSVAGTGVNQPQHF. The CDR3 bases are TGCAGCGTTGCCGGGACAGGGGTGAATCAGCCCCAGCATTTT. The chain employs TRBV29-1 and TRBJ1-5; 10 bases map to TRBD1. Germline loops: CDR1 SQVTM, CDR2 ANQGSEA. Trimming removed 4 bases from V and 4 bases from J; junction bases left unmatched: 4. The CDR3 loop spans 14 amino acids.

This chain uses TRBV7-8 with TRBJ2-2; possibly TRBD1 for D (6 bases). From germline, CDR1 is SGHVS and CDR2 FQNEAQ. CDR3 length: 15 amino acids. V was trimmed by 5 bases and J by 5 bases, leaving 15 bases between them. The CDR3 region is CASSSAGRGTGELFF. CDR3 in DNA: TGTGCCAGCAGCAGCGCAGGCAGGGGTACCGGGGAGCTGTTTTTT.

V usage is TRBV7-6 and J usage is TRBJ2-1, with 8 positions matching TRBD1. CDR3 size: 15 residues. Germline trimming cut 0 bases from V and 9 bases from J; bases unmatched to any gene: 7. CDR1 SGHVS and CDR2 FNYEAQ come from the germline V gene. Here the CDR3 reads CASSLAPGQGREQFF. CDR3 nucleotides: TGTGCCAGCAGCTTAGCGCCCGGACAGGGACGTGAGCAGTTCTTC.

In this sample, this clone turned up many times. The rearrangement joins TRBV4-3 to TRBJ1-4; D ambiguous. Germline V gene sequence: CDR1 LGHNA, CDR2 YSLEER. The CDR3 covers 13 residues. V lost 1 base and J 7 bases, leaving 7 bases between the germline ends. The chain's CDR3 is CASSQAGVEKLFF. The DNA of the CDR3 is TGCGCCAGCAGCCAAGCCGGGGTTGAAAAACTGTTTTTT.

This clone was counted once. CDR3 sequence (DNA): TGTGCTAGTGGTTTGGTACTGGGCGGGAGGGGCAATGAGCAGTTCTTC. It encodes CASGLVLGGRGNEQFF. This sequence joins TRBV12-5 and TRBJ2-1, with 9 bases matching TRBD2. CDR1 is LGHNT and CDR2 is FRNRAP in the germline V gene. This CDR3 is built from 16 residues. The V gene end was trimmed by 0 bases and the J gene end by 6 bases; junction bases not matched to a gene: 6.

This clone was seen only a few times. J is TRBJ2-3 and V is TRBV27, with D perhaps TRBD1 (5 bases). Trimming left V 1 base short and J 4 bases short, with 15 bases between. CDR1 MNHEY and CDR2 SMNVEV come from the germline V gene (reference sequence). The CDR3 length is 16 residues. The CDR3 coding sequence is TGTGCCAGCAGTTTATTGCCAGGGTCGGTGGCAGATACGCAGTATTTT. It is translated as CASSLLPGSVADTQYF.